The text below deals with one TCR beta chain. Here immunoSEQ multiplex PCR was the method, and the copy in TCRdb shows in-frame clones only, minus some. The table has about 240,000 clones, 80% to 85% seen once. Trimming stripped 3 bases from V and 2 bases from J, with 8 bases between. Germline V gene sequence: CDR1 LGHDT, CDR2 YNNKEL (reference sequence). The CDR3 totals 14 residues. The record originates from a study of blood T cell repertoires in COVID-19. The sequenced sample was peripheral blood. The receptor was isolated from a woman aged 60-75 years with active or convalescent COVID-19. This chain links TRBV3-1 (or the pseudogene TRBV3-2) with TRBJ1-3, with D tentatively TRBD1 (5 bases). CDR3 amino acids: CASSHRGTGNTIYF. CDR3 DNA sequence: TGTGCCAGCAGCCACCGGGGGACTGGAAACACCATATATTTT.